This T cell receptor (beta chain) comes out of a study of T cell responses to AZD1222 COVID-19 vaccine. General study findings and limits: Dominant CD4 TCR responses targeted spike regions 160-218 and 743-854. Reportedly, nearly half of unique spike TCRs recognized epitopes outside B.1.351/B.1.1.7 mutations. Donors, mostly white British, included more females; clonal diversity was possibly underestimated.

This clone is medium-sized by share. The antigen is unknown. The ends were cut back, 7 bases at V and 7 bases at J, with 18 bases in the middle. Germline V lookup: CDR1 KGHDR, CDR2 SFDVKD. CDR3 length equals 15 residues. Clones were sequenced by immunoSEQ multiplex PCR, and TCRdb holds only the in-frame ones, with some missing. The table shows fewer than 200,000 clones, with approximately 92% occurring only once. The V gene is TRBV24-1, the J gene TRBJ2-2; either TRBD1 or TRBD2 may fit D (5 bases each). The source of this sequence is an adult who received the MenACWY meningococcal vaccine as a control. The sample was peripheral blood, taken 28 days after the second dose of the MenACWY control vaccine. CDR3 in DNA: TGTGCCACCAGGGCTTCGGGACCCCGGGACGGGGAGCTGTTTTTT. As protein: CATRASGPRDGELFF.